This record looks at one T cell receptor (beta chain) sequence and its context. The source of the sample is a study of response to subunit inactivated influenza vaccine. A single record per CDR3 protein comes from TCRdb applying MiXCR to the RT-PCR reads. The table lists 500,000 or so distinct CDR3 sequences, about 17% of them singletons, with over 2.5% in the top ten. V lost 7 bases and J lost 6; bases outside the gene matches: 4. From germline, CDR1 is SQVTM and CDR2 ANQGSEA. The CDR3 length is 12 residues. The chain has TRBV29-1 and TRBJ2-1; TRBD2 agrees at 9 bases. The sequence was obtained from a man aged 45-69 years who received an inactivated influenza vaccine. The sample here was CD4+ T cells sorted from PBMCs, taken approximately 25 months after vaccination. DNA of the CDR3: TGCAGCGATAGCGGGAGTTTCAATGAGCAGTTCTTC. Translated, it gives CSDSGSFNEQFF.